The sequence of this T cell receptor (beta chain) was determined in a study of T-cell reconstitution after alpha-beta-depleted transplantation in children. Germline V lookup: CDR1 MNHEY, CDR2 SVGAGI. The V end lost 5 bases, the J end lost 5 bases, and 15 bases lay between the germline ends. The length of the CDR3 is 14 residues. This clonotype was found many times. Preparation of the TCRbeta library was carried out with unique molecular identifiers. TCRdb ran MiXCR on the PCR reads and lists one entry per CDR3 protein. The data show some 590,000 distinct CDR3 sequences, 10% to 13% seen once. Material: PBMCs from the stem cell graft donor, obtained from the stem cell graft. This clonotype was obtained from a human donor who donated a stem cell graft to a child with acute myeloid leukemia. The chain recombines TRBV6-5 with TRBJ1-1, with D tentatively TRBD1 (6 bases). This CDR3 reads CASSPTRGWTEAFF. CDR3 sequence (DNA): TGTGCCAGCAGTCCCACCAGGGGATGGACTGAAGCTTTCTTT.